This T cell receptor (beta chain) emerged from a study of OX40 agonist ivuxolimab in advanced cancers. Study-level background: Ivuxolimab, which is an agonistic anti-OX40 (CD134) antibody, was administered to the patients.

V gave up 4 bases and J gave up 13 bases, with 12 bases separating them. Germline-derived CDR1 and CDR2 are SGDLS and YYNGEE. The CDR3 loop spans 11 amino acids. Study-wide findings and caveats: Several nonresponders also turned out to have low normalized T-cell clonal expansion. Relative to CD4+, CD8+ T cells held more expanded clones on average.

Blood was sampled at baseline, cycle 4 day 1, and cycle 7 day 1. Comment on this clone: What it recognizes is unknown.

Produced via immunoSEQ multiplex PCR; TCRdb's table is partial and in-frame only. The table includes about 46,000 clones, roughly 86% detected once. Sequences were derived from CD4+ or CD8+ T cells sorted from blood, sampled in a trial of the OX40 agonist ivuxolimab. The TCR originated in an adult with an advanced solid tumor such as melanoma, head and neck, liver or kidney cancer. This sequence joins TRBV9 and TRBJ2-1, with no clear D. The CDR3 region is CASSTRKEQFF. DNA of the CDR3: TGTGCCAGCAGCACCCGAAAGGAACAGTTCTTC. The whole variable domain, filled in from reference TRBV9 and TRBJ2-1, reads DSGVTQTPKHLITATGQRVTLRCSPRSGDLSVYWYQQSLDQGLQFLIQYYNGEERAKGNILERFSAQQFPDLHSELNLSSLELGDSALYFCASSTRKEQFFGPGTRLTVL.